This T cell receptor (beta chain) was sequenced during a study of blood T cells in healthy people across ages. The CDR3 consists of 14 residues. The germline gives CDR1 SGHRS, CDR2 YFSETQ. The V gene lost 0 bases and the J gene lost 0 bases, with 6 bases spanning the gap. PCR was performed a second time for roughly 7 to 12 cycles using a sample-barcoded 5' primer and a J-beta primer mix. A single record per CDR3 protein comes from TCRdb applying MiXCR to the 5' RACE reads. The repertoire holds 750,000 to 950,000 distinct CDR3 sequences, with about 55% as singletons. This clonotype was seen a handful of times.

The source of this sequence is a man at least 80 years old in good health. The source material was blood. The genes are TRBV5-1 and TRBJ1-2; weak D call: TRBD1 (5 bases). CDR3 bases: TGCGCCAGCAGCTTGGAGACAGCTAACTATGGCTACACCTTC. This translates into CASSLETANYGYTF.